One and the same sample provided the 13 T cell receptor beta chains below, sequenced in a study of blood T cell repertoires in COVID-19. Using immunoSEQ multiplex PCR, the repertoire was profiled, and TCRdb retains in-frame clones only, with some absent. The sample has about 56,000 clones, around 90% seen once. Sample: peripheral blood. The receptors come from a human donor in a cohort sampled during active COVID-19.

The J gene is TRBJ1-4, the V gene TRBV6-1, with D perhaps TRBD1 (6 bases). The CDR3 is made up of 16 amino acids. Looked up from germline, CDR1 is MNHNS and CDR2 is SASEGT. Trimming left V 3 bases short and J 7 bases short, with 18 bases between. CDR3 loop: CASSEPGGKGIEKLFF. DNA of the CDR3: TGTGCCAGCAGTGAGCCTGGGGGCAAGGGAATTGAAAAACTGTTTTTT.

The chain carries TRBV30 and TRBJ1-6, with no clear D. Germline lookup yields CDR1 GTSNPN and CDR2 SVGIG (reference sequence). The CDR3 runs 15 residues. With 1 base removed from V and 6 bases from J, the gap between germline ends came to 13 bases. The CDR3 loop reads CAWSAGPAGNSPLHF. Here the CDR3 DNA reads TGTGCCTGGAGTGCGGGCCCAGCGGGTAATTCACCCCTCCACTTT.

This clone came up once. Here the CDR3 DNA reads TGTGCCAGCAGCTCCCTCCGATCGACTCAAACCTTTGGTAAAGATACGCAGTATTTT. Protein sequence: CASSSLRSTQTFGKDTQYF. The rearrangement uses TRBV7-9 and TRBJ2-3; D uncertain. CDR1 and CDR2 from the germline V gene are SEHNR and FQNEAQ (reference sequence). The CDR3 consists of 19 residues. The V end lost 4 bases, the J end lost 5 bases, and 28 bases lay between the germline ends. The full variable domain, rest sourced from reference TRBV7-9 and TRBJ2-3, is DTGVSQNPRHKITKRGQNVTFRCDPISEHNRLYWYRQTLGQGPEFLTYFQNEAQLEKSRLLSDRFSAERPKGSFSTLEIQRTEQGDSAMYLCASSSLRSTQTFGKDTQYFGPGTRLTVL.

In its sample, this clone was seen a few times. This chain links TRBV6-5 with TRBJ1-5; no clear D gene. CDR3 length: 15 amino acids. Trimming left V 0 bases short and J 3 bases short, with 9 bases between. Germline V CDR1 and CDR2: MNHEY, SVGAGI. The CDR3 loop is CASSYSFSNNQPQHF. The CDR3, as DNA: TGTGCCAGCAGTTACTCGTTCAGTAACAATCAGCCCCAGCATTTT.

A word on this clone: This same CDR3 is encoded by further DNA sequences in the sample. The chain employs TRBV6-2 or TRBV6-3 and TRBJ2-5, with 7 bases identical to TRBD2. The trim removed 2 bases at V and 1 base at J, leaving 1 base unmatched. The CDR3 runs to 14 residues. From germline, CDR1 is MNHEY and CDR2 SVGEGT. The CDR3 reads CASSYGGVQETQYF. The DNA for the CDR3 is TGTGCCAGCAGTTACGGGGGGGTCCAAGAGACCCAGTACTTC.

The chain employs TRBV3-1 (or the pseudogene TRBV3-2) and TRBJ1-5, with D hard to call. Germline CDR1 LGHDT, CDR2 YNNKEL (reference sequence). The CDR3 contains 13 residues. The ends were cut back, 1 base at V and 4 bases at J, with 5 bases in the middle. The CDR3 sequence: CASSQAGNQPQHF. The CDR3 nucleotides are TGTGCCAGCAGCCAAGCCGGTAATCAGCCCCAGCATTTT.

The J gene is TRBJ2-5, the V gene TRBV3-1 (or the pseudogene TRBV3-2); 14 bases fit TRBD2. CDR1 and CDR2 (germline): LGHDT, YNNKEL (reference sequence). The CDR3 extends over 16 amino acids. V was pared by 4 bases and J by 5 bases, with 6 bases of the junction left unmatched. CDR3 nucleotides: TGTGCCAGCAGCCTGACTAGCGGGGGGGCTTGGGAGACCCAGTACTTC. Amino acids: CASSLTSGGAWETQYF.

A few counts support this clone. This chain joins TRBV15 and TRBJ2-3, with D possibly matching TRBD1 (6 bases). Per the germline V gene, CDR1 is LNHNV and CDR2 is YYDKDF (reference sequence). The ends were cut back, 0 bases at V and 1 base at J, with 17 bases in the middle. The CDR3 runs 18 residues. The CDR3 loop is CATSRDRAGVGGTDTQYF. CDR3 coding DNA: TGTGCCACCAGCAGAGATCGGGCAGGGGTTGGAGGCACAGATACGCAGTATTTT.

This chain links TRBV5-1 with TRBJ1-3, with 7 bases lining up with TRBD1. The CDR3 runs 14 residues. V shed 3 bases and J 1 base; nucleotides not matched to a gene: 1. Germline assignment: CDR1 SGHRS and CDR2 YFSETQ. The CDR3 is CASSSGGSGNTIYF. In DNA, the CDR3 is TGCGCCAGCAGCTCAGGGGGGTCTGGAAACACCATATATTTT.

This clone came up once. The chain uses TRBV6-2 or TRBV6-3 and TRBJ1-1; 8 bases fit TRBD1. The CDR3 is 16 residues long. V shed 2 bases and J 5 bases; nucleotides not matched to a gene: 10. The germline V gene has CDR1 MNHEY and CDR2 SVGEGT. Written as DNA, the CDR3 is TGTGCCAGCAGTTACGTCCTACAGGGGGGTTGGACTGAAGCTTTCTTT. Amino acid sequence: CASSYVLQGGWTEAFF.

V gene TRBV23-1 combines with J gene TRBJ2-7; 12 bases are shared with TRBD1. TRBV23-1 is known as an ORF, though its function is uncertain. The CDR3 runs to 16 residues. V gave up 7 bases and J gave up 3 bases; unmatched junction bases: 10. CDR3 in DNA: TGCGCCAGCACGCAGCGGGACAGGGGGCCGGGCTACGAGCAGTACTTC. The encoded protein is CASTQRDRGPGYEQYF.

The chain employs TRBV5-6 and TRBJ1-2; D is unclear. V lost 6 bases and J 8 bases, leaving 14 bases between the germline ends. This CDR3 comprises 12 residues. Germline values: CDR1 SGHDT, CDR2 YYEEEE. The CDR3 DNA follows: TGTGCCAGCATCCGTCACGGCGGGGGCTACACCTTC. It specifies CASIRHGGGYTF.

The chain carries TRBV6-6 and TRBJ2-7; possibly TRBD1 for D (5 bases). Trimming removed 3 bases from V and 4 bases from J, with 10 bases in between. CDR3 length: 13 residues. CDR1 is MNHNY, CDR2 SVGAGI, per germline (reference sequence). The CDR3 is CASSYNSGYEQYF. The CDR3 DNA reads as TGTGCCAGCAGTTATAACTCAGGGTACGAGCAGTACTTC.